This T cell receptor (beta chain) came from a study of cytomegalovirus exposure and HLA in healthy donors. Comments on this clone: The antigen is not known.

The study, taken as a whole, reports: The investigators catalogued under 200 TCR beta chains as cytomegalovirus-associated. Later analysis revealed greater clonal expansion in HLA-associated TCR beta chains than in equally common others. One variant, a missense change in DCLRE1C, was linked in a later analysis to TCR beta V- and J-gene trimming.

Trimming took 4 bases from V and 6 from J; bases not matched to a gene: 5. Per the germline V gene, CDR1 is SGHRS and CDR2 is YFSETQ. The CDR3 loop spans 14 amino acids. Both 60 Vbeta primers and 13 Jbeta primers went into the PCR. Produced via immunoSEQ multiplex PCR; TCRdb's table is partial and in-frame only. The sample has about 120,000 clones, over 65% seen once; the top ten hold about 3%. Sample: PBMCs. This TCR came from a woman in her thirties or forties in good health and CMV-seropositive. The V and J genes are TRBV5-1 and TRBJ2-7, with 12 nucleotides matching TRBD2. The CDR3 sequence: CASSVTSGSSEQYF. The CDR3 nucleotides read TGCGCCAGCAGCGTGACTAGCGGGAGTTCCGAGCAGTACTTC. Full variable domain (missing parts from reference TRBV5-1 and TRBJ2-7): KAGVTQTPRYLIKTRGQQVTLSCSPISGHRSVSWYQQTPGQGLQFLFEYFSETQRNKGNFPGRFSGRQFSNSRSEMNVSTLELGDSALYLCASSVTSGSSEQYFGPGTRLTVT.